This is a list of T cell receptor beta chains from one sample in a study of cytomegalovirus exposure and HLA in healthy donors. This table comes from immunoSEQ multiplex PCR, and its TCRdb copy is limited to in-frame clones, with some not included. The table lists about 240,000 clones, around 88% of them singletons. Input material: PBMCs. These receptors all stem from a woman in her 30s in good health and CMV-seropositive. CDR3s include the opening cysteine and the closing phenylalanine or tryptophan. Fields, in order: J gene, D gene, clone size, V gene, CDR3 protein, CDR3 DNA. A D gene is named only where the DNA matches it firmly. Size tells how often a clone was seen (once, few, many) or the class of an expanded clone, and some rows leave it out.

j_gene: TRBJ1-1; d_gene: .; abundance: .; v_gene: TRBV6-6; CDR3aa: CASSYSTGIGEAFF; CDR3nt: TGTGCCAGCAGTTACTCCACAGGGATTGGAGAGGCTTTCTTT
j_gene: TRBJ2-1; d_gene: TRBD2; abundance: .; v_gene: TRBV5-1; CDR3aa: CASTLAGESNEQFF; CDR3nt: TGCGCCAGCACCTTAGCGGGAGAGAGCAATGAGCAGTTCTTC
j_gene: TRBJ1-2; d_gene: TRBD1; abundance: .; v_gene: TRBV28; CDR3aa: CASSPQGDGYTF; CDR3nt: TGTGCCAGCAGTCCTCAGGGGGATGGCTACACCTTC
j_gene: TRBJ2-1; d_gene: TRBD2; abundance: .; v_gene: TRBV11-2; CDR3aa: CASSLGLAVIRHEQFF; CDR3nt: TGTGCCAGCAGCCTGGGACTAGCGGTGATCCGGCATGAGCAGTTCTTC
j_gene: TRBJ2-2; d_gene: TRBD2; abundance: .; v_gene: TRBV6-5; CDR3aa: CASRGLATNGELFF; CDR3nt: TGTGCCAGCAGGGGACTAGCGACTAACGGGGAGCTGTTTTTT
j_gene: TRBJ2-1; d_gene: TRBD2; abundance: .; v_gene: TRBV2; CDR3aa: CASSEGSGRSYNEQFF; CDR3nt: TGTGCCAGCAGTGAAGGTAGCGGGAGGTCCTACAATGAGCAGTTCTTC
j_gene: TRBJ1-2; d_gene: TRBD1; abundance: .; v_gene: TRBV27; CDR3aa: CASSAKQGARDYGYTF; CDR3nt: TGTGCCAGCAGTGCAAAACAGGGGGCGAGAGACTATGGCTACACCTTC
j_gene: TRBJ2-7; d_gene: .; abundance: .; v_gene: TRBV27; CDR3aa: CASSSPPLRSPYEQYF; CDR3nt: TGTGCCAGCAGTTCCCCGCCGCTACGTTCGCCCTACGAGCAGTACTTC
j_gene: TRBJ2-2; d_gene: TRBD2; abundance: .; v_gene: TRBV27; CDR3aa: CASSTIAGVRTGELFF; CDR3nt: TGTGCCAGCAGTACTATAGCGGGAGTGAGGACCGGGGAGCTGTTTTTT
j_gene: TRBJ2-2; d_gene: .; abundance: .; v_gene: TRBV11-2; CDR3aa: CASSADPLVSGELFF; CDR3nt: TGTGCCAGCAGCGCGGATCCACTAGTTTCGGGGGAGCTGTTTTTT
j_gene: TRBJ2-2; d_gene: .; abundance: .; v_gene: TRBV14; CDR3aa: CASSQLGPENTGELFF; CDR3nt: TGTGCCAGCAGCCAATTGGGCCCTGAGAACACCGGGGAGCTGTTTTTT
j_gene: TRBJ1-2; d_gene: .; abundance: .; v_gene: TRBV6-6; CDR3aa: CASRLGGYTF; CDR3nt: TGTGCCAGCAGGCTAGGCGGCTACACCTTC
j_gene: TRBJ2-3; d_gene: .; abundance: .; v_gene: TRBV15; CDR3aa: CATSRARDTQYF; CDR3nt: TGTGCCACCAGCAGAGCTAGAGATACGCAGTATTTT
j_gene: TRBJ1-2; d_gene: .; abundance: once; v_gene: TRBV27; CDR3aa: CASSRMTGSTQHYGYTF; CDR3nt: TGTGCCAGCAGCAGAATGACGGGATCCACACAACACTATGGCTACACCTTC
j_gene: TRBJ2-1; d_gene: TRBD2; abundance: .; v_gene: TRBV7-2; CDR3aa: CASSLKSGGSHYNEQFF; CDR3nt: TGTGCCAGCAGCCTAAAGAGCGGGGGGAGTCATTACAATGAGCAGTTCTTC
j_gene: TRBJ1-1; d_gene: TRBD1; abundance: .; v_gene: TRBV2; CDR3aa: CASSEGGTGWVRTEAFF; CDR3nt: TGTGCCAGCAGTGAAGGAGGGACAGGCTGGGTACGCACTGAAGCTTTCTTT
j_gene: TRBJ2-3; d_gene: TRBD2; abundance: .; v_gene: TRBV5-1; CDR3aa: CASSFLADSTDTQYF; CDR3nt: TGCGCCAGCAGCTTTCTAGCGGATAGCACAGATACGCAGTATTTT
j_gene: TRBJ2-7; d_gene: TRBD2; abundance: .; v_gene: TRBV6-4; CDR3aa: CASTRPGTRERIYEQYF; CDR3nt: TGTGCCAGCACTCGACCCGGGACTAGAGAAAGAATATACGAGCAGTACTTC
j_gene: TRBJ2-1; d_gene: .; abundance: .; v_gene: TRBV4-2; CDR3aa: CASSQDGSGAYNEQFF; CDR3nt: TGTGCCAGCAGCCAAGATGGTAGCGGAGCCTACAATGAGCAGTTCTTC
j_gene: TRBJ2-7; d_gene: .; abundance: .; v_gene: TRBV5-8; CDR3aa: CASSLYYEQYF; CDR3nt: TGTGCCAGCAGCTTGTACTACGAGCAGTACTTC
j_gene: TRBJ2-7; d_gene: .; abundance: .; v_gene: TRBV6-1; CDR3aa: CASLFSGGAYEQYF; CDR3nt: TGTGCCAGCCTCTTTTCTGGCGGAGCCTACGAGCAGTACTTC
j_gene: TRBJ1-1; d_gene: TRBD1; abundance: .; v_gene: TRBV11-3; CDR3aa: CASSLAPQGARTEAFF; CDR3nt: TGTGCCAGCAGCTTAGCCCCCCAGGGGGCGAGGACTGAAGCTTTCTTT
j_gene: TRBJ2-3; d_gene: TRBD1; abundance: .; v_gene: TRBV11-3; CDR3aa: CASSRRTGQDTDTQYF; CDR3nt: TGTGCCAGCAGCCGTCGGACAGGGCAAGACACAGATACGCAGTATTTT
j_gene: TRBJ1-2; d_gene: .; abundance: .; v_gene: TRBV2; CDR3aa: CASRGDGRGYTF; CDR3nt: TGTGCCAGCCGCGGCGATGGGAGAGGCTACACCTTC
j_gene: TRBJ1-4; d_gene: TRBD1; abundance: .; v_gene: TRBV5-1; CDR3aa: CASSRGQGDEKLFF; CDR3nt: TGCGCCAGCAGCCGGGGACAGGGGGACGAAAAACTGTTTTTT
j_gene: TRBJ1-2; d_gene: .; abundance: few; v_gene: TRBV7-3; CDR3aa: CASSASSGVYGYTF; CDR3nt: TGTGCCAGCAGCGCTAGTTCCGGGGTCTATGGCTACACCTTC
j_gene: TRBJ1-4; d_gene: .; abundance: .; v_gene: TRBV30; CDR3aa: CAWSETVYEKLFF; CDR3nt: TGTGCCTGGAGTGAGACAGTCTATGAAAAACTGTTTTTT
j_gene: TRBJ2-7; d_gene: TRBD1; abundance: once; v_gene: TRBV5-6; CDR3aa: CASSFGQVNSYEQYF; CDR3nt: TGTGCCAGCAGCTTTGGACAGGTCAACTCGTACGAGCAGTACTTC
j_gene: TRBJ2-7; d_gene: TRBD2; abundance: once; v_gene: TRBV28; CDR3aa: CASSFLSSGTYEQYF; CDR3nt: TGTGCCAGCAGTTTCTTGTCCAGCGGGACCTACGAGCAGTACTTC
j_gene: TRBJ2-1; d_gene: TRBD2; abundance: .; v_gene: TRBV29-1; CDR3aa: CSVEGGRIYNEQFF; CDR3nt: TGCAGCGTTGAGGGCGGGAGGATCTACAATGAGCAGTTCTTC
j_gene: TRBJ2-2; d_gene: .; abundance: .; v_gene: TRBV27; CDR3aa: CASTRRAGYTGELFF; CDR3nt: TGTGCCAGCACGAGGAGGGCCGGGTACACCGGGGAGCTGTTTTTT
j_gene: TRBJ2-1; d_gene: TRBD2; abundance: once; v_gene: TRBV11-3; CDR3aa: CASSLVGGSVNEQFF; CDR3nt: TGTGCCAGCAGCTTAGTGGGGGGGTCCGTGAATGAGCAGTTCTTC
j_gene: TRBJ1-4; d_gene: .; abundance: .; v_gene: TRBV9; CDR3aa: CASSGDFNEKLFF; CDR3nt: TGTGCCAGCAGCGGAGATTTTAATGAAAAACTGTTTTTT
j_gene: TRBJ2-7; d_gene: TRBD2; abundance: .; v_gene: TRBV18; CDR3aa: CASSPRTSGSFSHEQYF; CDR3nt: TGTGCCAGCTCACCACGGACTAGCGGGAGTTTTAGCCACGAGCAGTACTTC
j_gene: TRBJ1-2; d_gene: TRBD1; abundance: .; v_gene: TRBV18; CDR3aa: CASSPDRDRGGFNYGYTF; CDR3nt: TGTGCCAGCTCACCGGACCGGGACAGGGGGGGTTTTAACTATGGCTACACCTTC
j_gene: TRBJ2-7; d_gene: TRBD2; abundance: .; v_gene: TRBV27; CDR3aa: CASRNAGGSAYEQYF; CDR3nt: TGTGCCAGTAGGAATGCGGGCGGGAGTGCCTACGAGCAGTACTTC
j_gene: TRBJ2-5; d_gene: .; abundance: .; v_gene: TRBV7-2; CDR3aa: CASSLVQGWQETQYF; CDR3nt: TGTGCCAGCAGCTTAGTCCAGGGGTGGCAAGAGACCCAGTACTTC
j_gene: TRBJ2-7; d_gene: TRBD1; abundance: .; v_gene: TRBV5-4; CDR3aa: CASNLQGAHGEQYF; CDR3nt: TGTGCCAGCAACCTACAGGGGGCGCACGGCGAGCAGTACTTC
j_gene: TRBJ2-5; d_gene: .; abundance: once; v_gene: TRBV15; CDR3aa: CATSRANQETQYF; CDR3nt: TGTGCCACCAGCAGAGCCAACCAAGAGACCCAGTACTTC
j_gene: TRBJ2-3; d_gene: .; abundance: once; v_gene: TRBV5-1; CDR3aa: CASSLAGTRDTQYF; CDR3nt: TGCGCCAGCAGCTTGGCCGGGACTCGGGATACGCAGTATTTT
j_gene: TRBJ2-5; d_gene: .; abundance: once; v_gene: TRBV5-4; CDR3aa: CASSPQRYQETQYF; CDR3nt: TGTGCCAGCAGCCCCCAGCGTTACCAAGAGACCCAGTACTTC
j_gene: TRBJ2-7; d_gene: TRBD2; abundance: .; v_gene: TRBV7-9; CDR3aa: CASSLGSGSLSYEQYF; CDR3nt: TGTGCCAGCAGCTTAGGGAGCGGGAGCCTCTCCTACGAGCAGTACTTC
j_gene: TRBJ1-1; d_gene: .; abundance: .; v_gene: TRBV7-9; CDR3aa: CASTDSWGDHTEAFF; CDR3nt: TGTGCCAGCACCGACTCCTGGGGGGACCACACTGAAGCTTTCTTT
j_gene: TRBJ2-7; d_gene: TRBD2; abundance: .; v_gene: TRBV9; CDR3aa: CASSVATTSVHEQYF; CDR3nt: TGTGCCAGCAGCGTAGCTACGACTAGCGTGCACGAGCAGTACTTC
j_gene: TRBJ1-4; d_gene: .; abundance: .; v_gene: TRBV6-4; CDR3aa: CASSFGGAAHEKLFF; CDR3nt: TGTGCCAGCAGTTTTGGCGGGGCGGCCCATGAAAAACTGTTTTTT
j_gene: TRBJ2-2; d_gene: .; abundance: .; v_gene: TRBV7-9; CDR3aa: CASSTNTGNTGELFF; CDR3nt: TGTGCCAGCAGCACCAATACAGGGAACACCGGGGAGCTGTTTTTT
j_gene: TRBJ2-7; d_gene: TRBD1; abundance: .; v_gene: TRBV27; CDR3aa: CASSLDWTGGYEQYF; CDR3nt: TGTGCCAGCAGTTTAGATTGGACAGGGGGCTACGAGCAGTACTTC
j_gene: TRBJ2-7; d_gene: .; abundance: .; v_gene: TRBV6-6; CDR3aa: CASSYYRVTAYEQYF; CDR3nt: TGTGCCAGCAGTTACTACAGGGTTACGGCCTACGAGCAGTACTTC
j_gene: TRBJ1-3; d_gene: TRBD1; abundance: .; v_gene: TRBV5-1; CDR3aa: CASGQGASTGNTIYF; CDR3nt: TGCGCCAGCGGACAGGGGGCGTCAACTGGAAACACCATATATTTT
j_gene: TRBJ2-2; d_gene: TRBD1; abundance: .; v_gene: TRBV7-6; CDR3aa: CASSLGQGQRTELFF; CDR3nt: TGTGCCAGCAGCTTAGGACAGGGGCAGAGGACGGAGCTGTTTTTT
j_gene: TRBJ2-3; d_gene: .; abundance: once; v_gene: TRBV4-1; CDR3aa: CASSQSPAPADTDTQYF; CDR3nt: TGCGCCAGCAGCCAATCCCCAGCCCCAGCGGACACAGATACGCAGTATTTT
j_gene: TRBJ1-5; d_gene: TRBD1; abundance: .; v_gene: TRBV2; CDR3aa: CASSSRTGSVDQPQHF; CDR3nt: TGTGCCAGCAGTTCCAGGACAGGCTCAGTGGATCAGCCCCAGCATTTT
j_gene: TRBJ1-1; d_gene: .; abundance: .; v_gene: TRBV29-1; CDR3aa: CSVIEGDGTEAFF; CDR3nt: TGCAGCGTAATTGAGGGTGACGGGACTGAAGCTTTCTTT
j_gene: TRBJ2-1; d_gene: TRBD2; abundance: .; v_gene: TRBV2; CDR3aa: CASSVTSGRYDEQFF; CDR3nt: TGTGCCAGCAGCGTAACTAGCGGGAGATACGATGAGCAGTTCTTC
j_gene: TRBJ1-2; d_gene: .; abundance: .; v_gene: TRBV7-9; CDR3aa: CASSPGGPLGYTF; CDR3nt: TGTGCCAGCAGCCCAGGCGGGCCCCTTGGCTACACCTTC